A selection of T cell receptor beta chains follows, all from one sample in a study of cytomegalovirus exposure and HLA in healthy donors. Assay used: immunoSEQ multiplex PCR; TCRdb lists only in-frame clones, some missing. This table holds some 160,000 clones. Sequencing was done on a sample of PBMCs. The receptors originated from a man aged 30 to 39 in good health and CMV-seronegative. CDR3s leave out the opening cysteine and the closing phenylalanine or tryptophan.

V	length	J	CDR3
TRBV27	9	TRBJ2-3	ASRSVDTQY
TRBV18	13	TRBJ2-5	ASSPGTSGTETQY
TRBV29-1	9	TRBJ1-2	SVPDRGGYT
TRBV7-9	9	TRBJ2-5	ASSQIETQY
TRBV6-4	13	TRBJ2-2	ASSVSGEDTGELF
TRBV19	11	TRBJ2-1	ASGQYSYNEQF
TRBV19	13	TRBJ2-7	ASTSAQGAISEQY
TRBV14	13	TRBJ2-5	ASSHGTSAQETQY
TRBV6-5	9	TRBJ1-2	ASRRQGGYT
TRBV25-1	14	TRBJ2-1	ASSDTSASSYNEQF